A selection of T cell receptor beta chains follows, all from one sample in a study of cytomegalovirus exposure and HLA in healthy donors. The data were produced by immunoSEQ multiplex PCR, yet TCRdb's version contains in-frame clones alone and is incomplete. This sample has some 120,000 clones, with approximately 89% found just once. Sequenced: PBMCs. All receptors come from a woman in her 30s in good health and CMV-seropositive. CDR3s include the opening cysteine and the closing phenylalanine or tryptophan. The D gene is left open where the match is weak. Expanded clones are given a class, and other clones once, few, many or no size at all.

CDR3: CASRSMDSERELFF
DNA: TGTGCCAGCAGGTCAATGGACTCCGAAAGGGAGCTGTTTTTT
D: -
size: -
J: TRBJ2-2
V: TRBV7-2
length: 14

CDR3: CASSLPTGENYGYTF
DNA: TGTGCCAGCAGCCTCCCCACAGGGGAGAACTATGGCTACACCTTC
D: TRBD1
size: -
J: TRBJ1-2
V: TRBV5-6
length: 15

CDR3: CASSPQGAGNTIYF
DNA: TGTGCCAGCAGCCCGCAGGGGGCTGGAAACACCATATATTTT
D: TRBD1
size: -
J: TRBJ1-3
V: TRBV7-9
length: 14

CDR3: CASSYSEGTEAFF
DNA: TGTGCCAGCAGTTACTCGGAGGGGACTGAAGCTTTCTTT
D: -
size: -
J: TRBJ1-1
V: TRBV6-5
length: 13

CDR3: CASSFSRGDTQYF
DNA: TGCGCCAGCAGCTTTAGTCGGGGAGATACGCAGTATTTT
D: -
size: once
J: TRBJ2-3
V: TRBV5-1
length: 13

CDR3: CASSRQADSNQPQHF
DNA: TGTGCCAGCAGCCGACAGGCGGATAGCAATCAGCCCCAGCATTTT
D: -
size: -
J: TRBJ1-5
V: TRBV7-9
length: 15

CDR3: CASSLAANYGYTF
DNA: TGCGCCAGCAGCTTAGCGGCAAACTATGGCTACACCTTC
D: -
size: -
J: TRBJ1-2
V: TRBV5-1
length: 13

CDR3: CASSWGRGNYGYTF
DNA: TGTGCCAGCAGTTGGGGCAGGGGAAACTATGGCTACACCTTC
D: -
size: -
J: TRBJ1-2
V: TRBV28
length: 14

CDR3: CAISSDRGKGQYF
DNA: TGTGCCATCAGCTCCGACAGGGGGAAGGGGCAGTACTTC
D: TRBD1
size: -
J: TRBJ2-7
V: TRBV10-3
length: 13

CDR3: CASSPAALNQPQHF
DNA: TGTGCCAGCTCACCTGCGGCTCTCAATCAGCCCCAGCATTTT
D: -
size: -
J: TRBJ1-5
V: TRBV18
length: 14

CDR3: CASSLDTSNTEAFF
DNA: TGCGCCAGCAGCTTGGACACGTCGAACACTGAAGCTTTCTTT
D: -
size: -
J: TRBJ1-1
V: TRBV5-1
length: 14

CDR3: CASSDPGQEAFF
DNA: TGCGCCAGCAGTGACCCGGGACAAGAAGCTTTCTTT
D: -
size: -
J: TRBJ1-1
V: TRBV10-1
length: 12

CDR3: CASSPRVSAGANVLTF
DNA: TGCGCCAGCAGTCCCAGGGTGTCAGCTGGGGCCAACGTCCTGACTTTC
D: -
size: -
J: TRBJ2-6
V: TRBV5-1
length: 16

CDR3: CASSAPGQGGSAAFF
DNA: TGTGCCAGCAGCGCTCCGGGACAGGGGGGTTCGGCGGCTTTCTTT
D: TRBD1
size: -
J: TRBJ1-1
V: TRBV2
length: 15

CDR3: CSAPRGYGYTF
DNA: TGCAGTGCTCCCCGGGGCTATGGCTACACCTTC
D: -
size: -
J: TRBJ1-2
V: TRBV20-1
length: 11

CDR3: CASSLAGGAGNTIYF
DNA: TGTGCCAGCAGCTTGGCTGGGGGCGCTGGAAACACCATATATTTT
D: -
size: -
J: TRBJ1-3
V: TRBV5-8
length: 15

CDR3: CAIRGQGRNNSPLHF
DNA: TGTGCCATCAGAGGACAGGGAAGGAATAATTCACCCCTCCACTTT
D: TRBD1
size: -
J: TRBJ1-6
V: TRBV10-3
length: 15